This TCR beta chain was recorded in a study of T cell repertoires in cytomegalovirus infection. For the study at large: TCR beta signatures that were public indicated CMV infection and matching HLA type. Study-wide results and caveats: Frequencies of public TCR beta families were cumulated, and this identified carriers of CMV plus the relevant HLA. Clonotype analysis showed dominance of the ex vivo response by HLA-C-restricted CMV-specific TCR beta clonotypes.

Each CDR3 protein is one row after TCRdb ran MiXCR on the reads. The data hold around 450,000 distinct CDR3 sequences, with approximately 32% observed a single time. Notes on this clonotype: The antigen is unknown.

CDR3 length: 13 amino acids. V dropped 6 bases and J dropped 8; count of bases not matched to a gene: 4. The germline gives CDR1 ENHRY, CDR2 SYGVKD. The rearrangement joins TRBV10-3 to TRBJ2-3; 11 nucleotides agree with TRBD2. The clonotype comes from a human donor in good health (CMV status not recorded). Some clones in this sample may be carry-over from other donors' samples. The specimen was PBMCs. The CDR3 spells CAISGTSGGTQYF. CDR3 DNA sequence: TGTGCCATCAGCGGGACTAGCGGCGGTACGCAGTATTTT.